Here is one TCR beta chain with its context. The antigen remains undetermined. Some clones are missing from TCRdb's copy, which holds only in-frame ones; the method was immunoSEQ multiplex PCR. The sample holds more than 85,000 clones, about 87% seen once. This sample is part of a study of T cell responses to AZD1222 COVID-19 vaccine. Study conclusions and caveats: Just six AZD1222 recipients were seropositive at baseline. Spike as a whole was targeted by vaccine-associated CD4 TCRs, dominant at 160-218 and 743-854. The study reported that nearly half of spike-specific TCRs target unmutated variant regions.

The V and J ends lost 6 bases and 5 bases, in that order; junction bases with no gene match: 19. Germline CDR1 SGHRS, CDR2 YFSETQ. This CDR3 spans 18 amino acids. Sequencing was performed on peripheral blood, taken on day 0 of AZD1222 vaccination. J is TRBJ2-3 and V is TRBV5-1; 9 bases map to TRBD2. The clonotype comes from an adult in good health. The CDR3 loop is CASIRGGSGRPYKDTQYF. The DNA of the CDR3 is TGCGCCAGCATCCGGGGTGGAAGCGGGAGGCCGTATAAAGATACGCAGTATTTT.